This paragraph covers one T cell receptor (beta chain) sequence. The data originate from a study of blood T cell repertoires in COVID-19. CDR3 length equals 14 residues. Losses at the gene ends were 1 base for V and 7 bases for J; bases not matched to a gene: 5. Germline loops: CDR1 SGHTA, CDR2 FQGNSA. Generated by immunoSEQ multiplex PCR, the TCRdb table keeps only in-frame clones and is missing some. The table records some 200,000 clones, just over 85% of them present only once. This chain joins TRBV7-2 and TRBJ2-7, with 9 bases that match TRBD2. The sequenced material came from peripheral blood. The TCR comes from a man older than 75 with acute or convalescent COVID-19. DNA for the CDR3: TGTGCCAGCAGCTTAGAGTTGCTAGCGGGAGAGCAGTACTTC. Translated, it gives CASSLELLAGEQYF.